This T cell receptor (beta chain) was identified during a study of somatic mutations in cytotoxic T cells in rheumatoid arthritis. V was pared by 0 bases and J by 3 bases, with 6 bases between. Looked up from germline, CDR1 is MNHEY and CDR2 is SMNVEV (reference sequence). The CDR3 consists of 14 residues. TCRdb's copy holds only in-frame clones and misses some; the assay was immunoSEQ multiplex PCR. Seen here are several thousand clones, 70% to 85% observed once, and the top ten hold about 32%. This specimen consisted of CD8+ T cells sorted from blood, obtained at a follow-up visit. The TCR was taken from a woman aged 65 to 85 with rheumatoid arthritis. This chain links TRBV27 with TRBJ2-1; no definite D call. Here the CDR3 reads CASSLSGSYNEQFF. The DNA for the CDR3 is TGTGCCAGCAGTTTATCGGGCAGCTACAATGAGCAGTTCTTC.